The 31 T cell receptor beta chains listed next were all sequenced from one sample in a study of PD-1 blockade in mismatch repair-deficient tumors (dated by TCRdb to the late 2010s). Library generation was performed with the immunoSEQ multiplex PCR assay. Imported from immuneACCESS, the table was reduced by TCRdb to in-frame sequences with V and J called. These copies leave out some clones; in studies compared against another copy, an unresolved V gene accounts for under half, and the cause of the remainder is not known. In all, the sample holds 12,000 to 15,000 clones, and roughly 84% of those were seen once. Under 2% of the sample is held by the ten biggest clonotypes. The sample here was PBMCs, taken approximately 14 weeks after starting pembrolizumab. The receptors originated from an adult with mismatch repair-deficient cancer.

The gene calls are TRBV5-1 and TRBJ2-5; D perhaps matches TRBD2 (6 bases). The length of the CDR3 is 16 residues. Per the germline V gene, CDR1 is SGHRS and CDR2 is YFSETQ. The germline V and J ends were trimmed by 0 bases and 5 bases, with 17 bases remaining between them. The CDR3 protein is CASSLGGLSGVETQYF. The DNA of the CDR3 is TGCGCCAGCAGCTTGGGAGGGTTGTCGGGGGTGGAGACCCAGTACTTC.

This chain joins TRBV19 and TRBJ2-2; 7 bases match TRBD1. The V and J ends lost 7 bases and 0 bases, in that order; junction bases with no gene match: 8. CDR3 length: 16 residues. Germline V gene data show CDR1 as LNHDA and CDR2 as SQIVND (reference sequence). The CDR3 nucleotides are TGTGCCAGTACCGTTCAGGGGACAGCGAACACCGGGGAGCTGTTTTTT. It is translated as CASTVQGTANTGELFF.

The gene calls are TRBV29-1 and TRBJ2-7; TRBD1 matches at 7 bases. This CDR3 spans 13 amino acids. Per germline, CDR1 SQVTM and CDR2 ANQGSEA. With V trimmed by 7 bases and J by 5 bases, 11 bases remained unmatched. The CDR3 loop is CSAIASDRDEQYF. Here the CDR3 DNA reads TGCAGCGCCATCGCCTCCGACAGGGACGAGCAGTACTTC.

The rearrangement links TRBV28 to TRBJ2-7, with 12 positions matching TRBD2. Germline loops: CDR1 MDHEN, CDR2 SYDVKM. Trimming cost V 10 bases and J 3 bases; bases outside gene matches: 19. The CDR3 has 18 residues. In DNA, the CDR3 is TGTGCCACCACACGGGAATGGAGGACTAGCGGGACTCGCTACGAGCAGTACTTC. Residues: CATTREWRTSGTRYEQYF.

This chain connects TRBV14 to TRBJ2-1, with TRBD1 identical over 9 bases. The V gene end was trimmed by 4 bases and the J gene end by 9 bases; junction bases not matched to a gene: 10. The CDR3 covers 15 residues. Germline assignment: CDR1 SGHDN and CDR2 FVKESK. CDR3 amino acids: CASSRGQGYGIEQFF. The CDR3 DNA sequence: TGTGCCAGCAGCCGGGGACAGGGCTACGGTATTGAGCAGTTCTTC.

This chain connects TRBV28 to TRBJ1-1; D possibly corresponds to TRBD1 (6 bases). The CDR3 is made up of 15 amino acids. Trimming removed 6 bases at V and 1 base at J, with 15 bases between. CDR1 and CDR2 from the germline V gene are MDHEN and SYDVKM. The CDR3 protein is CASRETTGQNTEAFF. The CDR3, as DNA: TGTGCCAGCAGAGAAACAACGGGACAGAACACTGAAGCTTTCTTT.

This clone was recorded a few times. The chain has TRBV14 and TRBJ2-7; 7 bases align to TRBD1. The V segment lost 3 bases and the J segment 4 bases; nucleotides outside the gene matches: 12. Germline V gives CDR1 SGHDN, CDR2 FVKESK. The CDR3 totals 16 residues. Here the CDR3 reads CASSQLTGQWGYEQYF. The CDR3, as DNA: TGTGCCAGCAGCCAGCTGACGGGACAGTGGGGATACGAGCAGTACTTC.

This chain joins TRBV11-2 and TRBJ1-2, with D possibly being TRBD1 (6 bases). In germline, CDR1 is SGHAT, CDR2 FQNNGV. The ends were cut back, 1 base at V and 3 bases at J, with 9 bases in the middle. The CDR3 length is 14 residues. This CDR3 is CASSLAGQYYGYTF. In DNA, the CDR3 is TGTGCCAGCAGCTTAGCCGGACAGTACTATGGCTACACCTTC.

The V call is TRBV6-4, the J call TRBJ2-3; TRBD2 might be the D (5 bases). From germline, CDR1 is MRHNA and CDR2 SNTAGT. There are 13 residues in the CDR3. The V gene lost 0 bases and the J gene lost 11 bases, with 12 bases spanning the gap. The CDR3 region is CASSDSSGIRQYF. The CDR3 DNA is TGTGCCAGCAGTGACTCGTCGGGGATTAGGCAGTATTTT.

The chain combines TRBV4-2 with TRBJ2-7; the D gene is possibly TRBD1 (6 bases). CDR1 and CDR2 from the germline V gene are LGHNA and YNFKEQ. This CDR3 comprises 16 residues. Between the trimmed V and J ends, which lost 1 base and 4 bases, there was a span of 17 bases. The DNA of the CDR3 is TGTGCCAGCAGCCAAGGTTGGACAGCCGGCCTGTACGAGCAGTACTTC. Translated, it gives CASSQGWTAGLYEQYF.

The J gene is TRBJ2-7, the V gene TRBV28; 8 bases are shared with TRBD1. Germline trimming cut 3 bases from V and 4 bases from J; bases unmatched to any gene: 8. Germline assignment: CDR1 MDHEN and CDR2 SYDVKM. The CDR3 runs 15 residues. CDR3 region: CASSFEGQAIYEQYF. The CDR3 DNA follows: TGTGCCAGCAGTTTTGAGGGACAGGCTATTTACGAGCAGTACTTC.

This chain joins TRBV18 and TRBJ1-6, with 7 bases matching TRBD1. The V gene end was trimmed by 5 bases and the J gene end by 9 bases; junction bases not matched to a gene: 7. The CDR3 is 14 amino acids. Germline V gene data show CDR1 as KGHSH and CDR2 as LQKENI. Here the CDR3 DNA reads TGTGCCAGCTCAGCTACAGGGGTGGGTTCACCCCTCCACTTT. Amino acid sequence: CASSATGVGSPLHF.

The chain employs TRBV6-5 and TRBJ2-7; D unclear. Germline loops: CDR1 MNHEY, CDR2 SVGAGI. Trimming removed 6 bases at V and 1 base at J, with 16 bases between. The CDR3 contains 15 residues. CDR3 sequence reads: CASSSLPGFSYEQYF. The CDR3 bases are TGTGCCAGCAGCAGCCTGCCGGGTTTTTCCTACGAGCAGTACTTC.

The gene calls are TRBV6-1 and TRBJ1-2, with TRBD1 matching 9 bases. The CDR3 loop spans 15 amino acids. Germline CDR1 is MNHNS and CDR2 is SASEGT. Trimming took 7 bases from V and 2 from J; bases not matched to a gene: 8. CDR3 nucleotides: TGTGCCAGCATTCCCCCCGGGACAGGGAACTATGGCTACACCTTC. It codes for CASIPPGTGNYGYTF.

The CDR3 reads CASSLLTDQETQYF. Here the CDR3 DNA reads TGCGCCAGCAGCTTACTGACAGACCAAGAGACCCAGTACTTC. V and J are TRBV5-1 and TRBJ2-5; weak D call: TRBD1 (5 bases). V dropped 2 bases and J dropped 0 bases, with 8 bases sitting between them. Germline V gene data show CDR1 as SGHRS and CDR2 as YFSETQ. This CDR3 is built from 14 residues.

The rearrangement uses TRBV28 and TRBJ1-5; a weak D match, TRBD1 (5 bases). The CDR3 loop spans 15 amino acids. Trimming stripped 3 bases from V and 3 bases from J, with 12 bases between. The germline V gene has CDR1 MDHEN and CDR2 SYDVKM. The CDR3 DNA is TGTGCCAGCAGTTTTGACAGAATGATCAATCAGCCCCAGCATTTT. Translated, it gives CASSFDRMINQPQHF.

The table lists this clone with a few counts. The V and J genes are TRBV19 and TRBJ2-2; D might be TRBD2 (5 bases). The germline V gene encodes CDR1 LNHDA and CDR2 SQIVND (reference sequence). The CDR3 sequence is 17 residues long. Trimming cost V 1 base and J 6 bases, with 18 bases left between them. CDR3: CASSIAIGSRVAGELFF. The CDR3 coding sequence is TGTGCCAGTAGTATAGCAATCGGTTCGAGGGTCGCCGGGGAGCTGTTTTTT.

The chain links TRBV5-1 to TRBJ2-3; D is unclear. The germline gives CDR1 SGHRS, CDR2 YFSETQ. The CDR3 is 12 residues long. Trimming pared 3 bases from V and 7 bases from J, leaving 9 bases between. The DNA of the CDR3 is TGCGCCAGCAGCTCTAACGCTAATACGCAGTATTTT. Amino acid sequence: CASSSNANTQYF.

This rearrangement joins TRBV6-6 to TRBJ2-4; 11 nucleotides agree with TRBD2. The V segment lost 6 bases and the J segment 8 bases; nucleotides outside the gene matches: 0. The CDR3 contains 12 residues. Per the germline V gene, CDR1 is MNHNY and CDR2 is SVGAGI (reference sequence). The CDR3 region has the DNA TGTGCCAGCAGACTAGCGGGAGACATTCAGTACTTC. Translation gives CASRLAGDIQYF.

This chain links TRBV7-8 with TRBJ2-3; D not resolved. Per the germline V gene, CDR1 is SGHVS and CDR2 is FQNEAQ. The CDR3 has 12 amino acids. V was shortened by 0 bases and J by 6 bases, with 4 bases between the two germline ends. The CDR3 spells CASSLARDTQYF. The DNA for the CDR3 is TGTGCCAGCAGCTTAGCTCGGGATACGCAGTATTTT.

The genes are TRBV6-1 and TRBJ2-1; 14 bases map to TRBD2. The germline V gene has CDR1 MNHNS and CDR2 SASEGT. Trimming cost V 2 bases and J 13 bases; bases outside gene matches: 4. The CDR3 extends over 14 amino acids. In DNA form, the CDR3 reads TGTGCCAGCAGTGAAAGGACTAGCGGGGGGATCCAGTTCTTC. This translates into CASSERTSGGIQFF.

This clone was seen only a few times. In DNA form, the CDR3 reads TGTGCCAGCTCACCACAGGGGATTGGGTACGAGCAGTACTTC. It specifies CASSPQGIGYEQYF. The chain uses TRBV18 and TRBJ2-7; D may be TRBD1 (5 bases). V was shortened by 1 base and J by 4 bases, with 11 bases between the two germline ends. Germline CDR1 and CDR2: KGHSH and LQKENI. This CDR3 has 14 residues.

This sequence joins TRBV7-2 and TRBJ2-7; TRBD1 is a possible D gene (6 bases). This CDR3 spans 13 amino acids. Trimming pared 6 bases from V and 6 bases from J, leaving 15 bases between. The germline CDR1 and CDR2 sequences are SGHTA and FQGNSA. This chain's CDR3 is CASRQTGNGEQYF. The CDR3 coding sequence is TGTGCCAGCAGACAAACAGGGAATGGCGAGCAGTACTTC.

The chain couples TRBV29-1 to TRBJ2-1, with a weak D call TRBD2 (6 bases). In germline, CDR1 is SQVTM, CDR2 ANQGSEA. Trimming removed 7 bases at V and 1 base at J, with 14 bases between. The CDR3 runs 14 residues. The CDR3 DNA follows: TGCAGCGCCCGTTTCGGGACTTCCTACAATGAGCAGTTCTTC. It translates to CSARFGTSYNEQFF.

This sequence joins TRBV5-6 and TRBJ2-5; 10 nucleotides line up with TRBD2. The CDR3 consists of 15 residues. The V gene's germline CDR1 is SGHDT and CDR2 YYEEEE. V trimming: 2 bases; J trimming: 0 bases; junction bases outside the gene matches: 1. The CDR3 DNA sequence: TGTGCCAGCAGCTTACTAGCGGGGTACCAAGAGACCCAGTACTTC. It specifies CASSLLAGYQETQYF.

As DNA, the CDR3 is TGTGCCAGCAGCTTAACATCCGGACAGGGGGCGGGGGAGCAGTACTTC. It codes for CASSLTSGQGAGEQYF. The chain employs TRBV7-3 and TRBJ2-7; TRBD1 matches at 11 bases. The CDR3 loop spans 16 amino acids. With V trimmed by 0 bases and J by 7 bases, 8 bases remained unmatched. Germline-derived CDR1 and CDR2 are SGHTA and FQGTGA.

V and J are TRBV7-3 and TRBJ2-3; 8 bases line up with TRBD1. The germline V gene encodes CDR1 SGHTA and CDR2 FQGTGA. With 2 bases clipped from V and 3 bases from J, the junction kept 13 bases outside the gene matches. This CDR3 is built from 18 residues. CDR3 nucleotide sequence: TGTGCCAGCAGCTTACCCTCTTCGACAGGGGTGGTTACAGATACGCAGTATTTT. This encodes CASSLPSSTGVVTDTQYF.

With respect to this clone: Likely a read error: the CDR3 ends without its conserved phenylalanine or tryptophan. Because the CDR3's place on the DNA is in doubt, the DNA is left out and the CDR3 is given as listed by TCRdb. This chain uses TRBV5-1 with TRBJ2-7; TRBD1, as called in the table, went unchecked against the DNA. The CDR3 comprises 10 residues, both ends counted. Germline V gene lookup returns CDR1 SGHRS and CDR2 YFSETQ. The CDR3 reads CASSLDGASL.

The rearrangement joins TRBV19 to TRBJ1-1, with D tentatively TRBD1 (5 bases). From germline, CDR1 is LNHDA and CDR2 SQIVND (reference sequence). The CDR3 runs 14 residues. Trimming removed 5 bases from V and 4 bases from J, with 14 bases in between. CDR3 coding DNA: TGTGCCAGTAGTGTCCAGGGAAGGGGCACTGAAGCTTTCTTT. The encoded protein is CASSVQGRGTEAFF. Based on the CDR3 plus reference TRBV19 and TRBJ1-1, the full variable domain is DGGITQSPKYLFRKEGQNVTLSCEQNLNHDAMYWYRQDPGQGLRLIYYSQIVNDFQKGDIAEGYSVSREKKESFPLTVTSAQKNPTAFYLCASSVQGRGTEAFFGQGTRLTVV.

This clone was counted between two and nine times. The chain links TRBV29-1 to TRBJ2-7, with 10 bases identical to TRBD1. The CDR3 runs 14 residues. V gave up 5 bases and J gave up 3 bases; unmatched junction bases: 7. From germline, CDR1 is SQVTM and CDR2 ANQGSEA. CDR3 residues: CSVRGTGVYYEQYF. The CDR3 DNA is TGCAGCGTTCGCGGGACAGGGGTATACTACGAGCAGTACTTC.

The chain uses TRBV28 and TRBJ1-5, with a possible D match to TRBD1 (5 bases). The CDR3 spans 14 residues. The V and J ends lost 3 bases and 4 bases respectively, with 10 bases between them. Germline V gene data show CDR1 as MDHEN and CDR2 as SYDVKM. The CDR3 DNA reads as TGTGCCAGCAGTTTGGCAGGGTCGAATCAGCCCCAGCATTTT. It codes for CASSLAGSNQPQHF.